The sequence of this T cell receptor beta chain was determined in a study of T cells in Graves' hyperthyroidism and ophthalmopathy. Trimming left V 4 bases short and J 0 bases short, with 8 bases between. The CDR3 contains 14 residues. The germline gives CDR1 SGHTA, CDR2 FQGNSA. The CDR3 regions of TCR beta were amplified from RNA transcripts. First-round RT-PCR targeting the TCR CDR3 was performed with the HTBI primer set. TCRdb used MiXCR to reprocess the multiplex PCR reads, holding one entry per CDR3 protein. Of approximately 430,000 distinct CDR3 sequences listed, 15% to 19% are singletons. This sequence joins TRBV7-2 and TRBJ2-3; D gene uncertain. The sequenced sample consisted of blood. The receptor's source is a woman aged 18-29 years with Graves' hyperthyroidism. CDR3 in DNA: TGTGCCAGCAGCTGGGTATCTAGCACAGATACGCAGTATTTT. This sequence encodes CASSWVSSTDTQYF.